Shown below are 4 T cell receptor beta chains from a single sample sequenced in a study of T-cell reconstitution after alpha-beta-depleted transplantation in children (dated by TCRdb to the mid-2010s). The sample's treatment or condition, from its label and the paper: allogeneic hematopoietic cell transplantation with graft depleted of TCRalphabeta T cells and CD19 B cells. Receptor amplification or capture employed PCR. The sequencing machine was an Illumina HiSeq 2500. Molecular barcoding was employed in the preparation of TCR libraries, with unique molecular identifiers being used to normalize TCRbeta repertoire quantification. TCRdb reworked the public reads: Q25 trimming with fastp, MiXCR clone assembly, productive beta chains retained. Rows with one shared CDR3 protein collapse into an entry with the most common genes and DNA. The sample data list a few hundred thousand distinct CDR3 sequences, and about 9.9% of these were observed just once. The ten largest clones capture roughly a quarter of the sample.

The sequencing used peripheral blood, collected 180 days after TCRalphabeta/CD19-depleted stem cell transplant. Every receptor here comes from a male patient aged 2 to 10 who had a stem cell transplant for chronic granulomatous disease, so the T cells may come from the graft donor.

This clonotype occurred many times. The V gene is TRBV5-6, the J gene TRBJ1-6, with D hard to call. Germline V gives CDR1 SGHDT, CDR2 YYEEEE. The CDR3 runs 15 residues. The ends were cut back, 4 bases at V and 9 bases at J, with 17 bases in the middle. The CDR3 DNA reads TGTGCCAGCAGCGTCATGGTCCCCGGTAGTTCACCCCTCCACTTT. The encoded protein is CASSVMVPGSSPLHF.

As concerns this clonotype: One base away lies a much larger clone, so this may be a sequencing read error. The DNA of the CDR3 is TGCAGTGCTAGAGTAACGGGAGGGCCTTACAATGGGCAGTTCTTC. It translates to CSARVTGGPYNGQFF. The chain links TRBV20-1 to TRBJ2-1; 8 nucleotides agree with TRBD2. CDR1 and CDR2 from the germline V gene are DFQATT and SNEGSKA (reference sequence). The CDR3 has 15 amino acids.

This clonotype was seen ten or more times. The V and J genes are TRBV18 and TRBJ1-1; no reliable D call. This CDR3 is built from 13 residues. V lost 3 bases to trimming and J lost 1 base, with 6 bases between them. Germline CDR1 is KGHSH and CDR2 is LQKENI. The CDR3 nucleotides read TGTGCCAGCTCACCGGCAGAGAACACTGAAGCTTTCTTT. Translated: CASSPAENTEAFF.

A word on this clonotype: It may be a read error: a sequence one base away is much more abundant. The chain recombines TRBV12-3 or TRBV12-4 with TRBJ2-1, with TRBD2 matching 8 bases. CDR3 size: 14 residues. The CDR3 bases are TGTGCCAGCAGACCGGGGGGGCGCTACAATGAGCAGTCCTTC. Protein: CASRPGGRYNEQSF.